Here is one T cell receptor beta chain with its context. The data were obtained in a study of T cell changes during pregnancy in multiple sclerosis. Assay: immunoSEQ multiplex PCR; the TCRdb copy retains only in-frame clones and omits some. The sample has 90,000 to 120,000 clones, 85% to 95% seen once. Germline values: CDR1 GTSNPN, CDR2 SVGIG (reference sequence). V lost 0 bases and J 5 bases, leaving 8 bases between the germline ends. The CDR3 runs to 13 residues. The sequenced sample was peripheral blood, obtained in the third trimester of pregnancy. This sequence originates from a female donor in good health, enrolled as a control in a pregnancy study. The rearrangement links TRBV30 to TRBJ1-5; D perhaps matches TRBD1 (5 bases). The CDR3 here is CAWSVDRDQPQHF. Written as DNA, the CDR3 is TGTGCCTGGAGTGTAGACAGAGATCAGCCCCAGCATTTT.